This T cell receptor beta chain was observed in a study of blood T cells in healthy people across ages. PCR was performed a second time for 7 to 11 cycles using a sample-barcoded 5' primer and a J-beta primer mix. The yield of each sample was at least 2.5 million CDR3-containing paired-end reads. TCRdb re-derived calls from the 5' RACE reads in MiXCR, one entry per CDR3 protein. The table lists approximately 800,000 distinct CDR3 sequences, roughly three fifths of them singletons, with 25% to 30% in the top ten. The CDR3 sequence is 20 residues long. V was pared by 2 bases and J by 4 bases, with 15 bases of the junction left unmatched.

This clonotype was sampled from a man aged 35-49 years in good health. The V call is TRBV12-3 or TRBV12-4, the J call TRBJ2-6, with 9 bases matching TRBD1. Sequencing input: blood. CDR3 nucleotide sequence: TGTGCCAGCAGTTTAAGTGTTTTTGGGGGACAGGGACGAGGGGCCAACGTCCTGACTTTC. Protein: CASSLSVFGGQGRGANVLTF.